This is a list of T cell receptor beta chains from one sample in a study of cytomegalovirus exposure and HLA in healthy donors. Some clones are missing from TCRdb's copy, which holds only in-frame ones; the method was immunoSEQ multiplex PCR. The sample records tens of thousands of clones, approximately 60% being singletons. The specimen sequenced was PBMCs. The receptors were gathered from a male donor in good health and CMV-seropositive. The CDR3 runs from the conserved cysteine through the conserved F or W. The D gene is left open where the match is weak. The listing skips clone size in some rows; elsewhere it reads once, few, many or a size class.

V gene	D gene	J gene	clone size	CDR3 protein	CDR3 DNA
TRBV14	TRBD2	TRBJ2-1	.	CASSRIAGDSYNEQFF	TGTGCCAGCAGCCGAATAGCGGGTGACTCCTACAATGAGCAGTTCTTC
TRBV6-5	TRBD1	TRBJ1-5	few	CASSTGAQPQHF	TGTGCCAGCAGCACAGGGGCTCAGCCCCAGCATTTT
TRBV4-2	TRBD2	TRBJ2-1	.	CASSQEGSGRAKEQFF	TGTGCCAGCAGCCAAGAAGGGAGCGGGAGGGCCAAGGAGCAGTTCTTC
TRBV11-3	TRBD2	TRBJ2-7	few	CASSSGGSGEQYF	TGTGCCAGCAGCTCGGGGGGGAGCGGGGAGCAGTACTTC
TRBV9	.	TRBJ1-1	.	CASSTRGGSTEAFF	TGTGCCAGCAGCACGCGGGGGGGAAGCACTGAAGCTTTCTTT
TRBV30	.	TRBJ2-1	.	CAWSPTSLGEQFF	TGTGCCTGGAGTCCTACTAGCTTGGGTGAGCAGTTCTTC
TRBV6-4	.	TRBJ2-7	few	CASKPRDSSPEQYF	TGTGCCAGCAAACCACGGGACTCCTCGCCCGAGCAGTACTTC
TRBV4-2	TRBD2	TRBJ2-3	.	CASSQGTSPMAQYF	TGTGCCAGCAGCCAAGGGACTAGCCCAATGGCGCAGTATTTT
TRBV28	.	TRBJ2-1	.	CASSLAGALNEQFF	TGTGCCAGCAGTTTGGCAGGGGCCCTAAATGAGCAGTTCTTC
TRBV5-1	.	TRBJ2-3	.	CASSLANSGDTQYF	TGCGCCAGCAGCTTGGCCAATAGCGGAGATACGCAGTATTTT
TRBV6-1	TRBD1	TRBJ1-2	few	CASTNRTGGRDTF	TGTGCCAGCACAAACAGGACAGGGGGAAGGGACACCTTC
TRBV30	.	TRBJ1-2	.	CAWSVSPGDNYGYTF	TGTGCCTGGAGTGTATCGCCAGGGGATAACTATGGCTACACCTTC
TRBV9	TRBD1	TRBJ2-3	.	CASSVGPGTGGTDTQYF	TGTGCCAGCAGCGTAGGTCCTGGGACAGGGGGCACAGATACGCAGTATTTT
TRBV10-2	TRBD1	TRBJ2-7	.	CASSDSGTAYEQYF	TGCGCCAGCAGTGACTCCGGGACAGCCTACGAGCAGTACTTC
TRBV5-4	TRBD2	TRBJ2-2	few	CASSSGTSGKNTGELFF	TGTGCCAGCAGTTCCGGGACTAGCGGAAAAAACACCGGGGAGCTGTTTTTT
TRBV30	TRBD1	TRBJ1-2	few	CAWSDRGGGYTF	TGTGCCTGGAGTGACAGGGGGGGTGGCTACACCTTC
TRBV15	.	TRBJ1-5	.	CATSLQANQPQHF	TGTGCCACCAGTCTTCAGGCCAATCAGCCCCAGCATTTT
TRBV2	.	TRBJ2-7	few	CASSALCEQYF	TGTGCCAGCAGTGCCCTTTGCGAGCAGTACTTC
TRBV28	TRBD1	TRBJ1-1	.	CASSLGQVLSEAFF	TGTGCCAGCAGCCTGGGACAGGTTCTATCTGAAGCTTTCTTT
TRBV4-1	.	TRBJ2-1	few	CASSPQTGNNEQFF	TGCGCCAGCAGCCCCCAGACGGGGAACAATGAGCAGTTCTTC
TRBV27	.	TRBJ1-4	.	CASSFPTELFF	TGTGCCAGCAGTTTCCCCACGGAACTGTTTTTT
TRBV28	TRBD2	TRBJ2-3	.	CASRGASGITDTQYF	TGTGCCAGCCGAGGGGCTAGCGGGATCACAGATACGCAGTATTTT
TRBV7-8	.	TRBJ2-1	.	CASSLRSPGLGDEQFF	TGTGCCAGCAGCTTAAGGTCCCCCGGGCTGGGAGATGAGCAGTTCTTC
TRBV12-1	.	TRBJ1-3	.	CASSFLRYCSGNTIYF	TGTGCCAGCAGCTTTTTGAGGTACTGCTCTGGAAACACCATATATTTT
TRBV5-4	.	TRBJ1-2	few	CASSEGSRLSSGYTF	TGTGCCAGCTCGGAGGGAAGTAGGTTATCTAGTGGCTACACCTTC
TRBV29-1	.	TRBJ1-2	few	CSVDGREGYGYTF	TGCAGCGTTGATGGCAGGGAGGGTTATGGCTACACCTTC
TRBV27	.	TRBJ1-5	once	CASSFAGAAQPQHF	TGTGCCAGCAGTTTCGCGGGGGCCGCTCAGCCCCAGCATTTT
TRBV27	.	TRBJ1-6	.	CASSYRTNSPLHF	TGTGCCAGCAGTTACAGGACGAATTCACCCCTCCACTTT
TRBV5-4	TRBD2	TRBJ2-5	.	CASSWGASGGVETQYF	TGTGCCAGCAGCTGGGGCGCTAGCGGGGGAGTAGAGACCCAGTACTTC
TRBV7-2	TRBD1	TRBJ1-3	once	CASSTETGAGNTIYF	TGTGCCAGCAGCACCGAGACAGGGGCTGGAAACACCATATATTTT
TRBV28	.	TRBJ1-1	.	CASATMGLGNTEAFF	TGTGCCAGCGCAACTATGGGTCTAGGGAACACTGAAGCTTTCTTT
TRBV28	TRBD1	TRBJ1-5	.	CASSSPQTGLGHF	TGTGCCAGCAGTTCCCCCCAGACAGGGCTGGGGCATTTT
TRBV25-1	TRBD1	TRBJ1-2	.	CASSVGTGARYGYTF	TGTGCCAGCAGTGTTGGGACAGGCGCGAGGTATGGCTACACCTTC
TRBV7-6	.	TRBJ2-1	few	CASSPLGGEQFF	TGTGCCAGCAGCCCCCTGGGGGGTGAGCAGTTCTTC
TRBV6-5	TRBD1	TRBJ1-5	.	CASSFGQGVGQPQHF	TGTGCCAGCAGTTTTGGACAGGGCGTTGGTCAGCCCCAGCATTTT
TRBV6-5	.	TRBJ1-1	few	CASTSAGSPGLAFF	TGTGCCAGCACCTCGGCAGGGTCGCCGGGTTTGGCTTTCTTT
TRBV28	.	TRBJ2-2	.	CASSFGVGELFF	TGTGCCAGCAGTTTCGGGGTCGGGGAGCTGTTTTTT
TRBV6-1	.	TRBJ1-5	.	CASSGWGGSQPQHF	TGTGCCAGCAGTGGGTGGGGTGGGAGTCAGCCCCAGCATTTT
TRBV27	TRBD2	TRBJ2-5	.	CASSSTSGGVETQYF	TGTGCCAGCAGTTCGACTAGCGGGGGGGTGGAGACCCAGTACTTC
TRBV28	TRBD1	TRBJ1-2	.	CASCQDRGQMGGYGYTF	TGTGCCAGCTGCCAGGACAGGGGGCAGATGGGGGGTTATGGCTACACCTTC
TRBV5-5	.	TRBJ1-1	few	CASSPDETDDTEAFF	TGTGCCAGCAGCCCCGATGAGACAGACGACACTGAAGCTTTCTTT
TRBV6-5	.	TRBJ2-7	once	CASRGGAGEQYF	TGTGCCAGCAGGGGGGGGGCGGGCGAGCAGTACTTC
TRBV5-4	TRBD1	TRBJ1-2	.	CASSPGGGNYGYTF	TGTGCCAGCAGCCCAGGGGGCGGTAACTATGGCTACACCTTC
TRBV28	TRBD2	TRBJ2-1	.	CATGLAQDPTYNEQFF	TGTGCCACGGGACTAGCGCAGGATCCAACCTACAATGAGCAGTTCTTC
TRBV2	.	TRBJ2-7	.	CASSEALPDIPYEQYF	TGTGCCAGCAGTGAAGCGCTTCCTGACATCCCCTACGAGCAGTACTTC
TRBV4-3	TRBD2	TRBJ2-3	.	CASSQETALAGPDTQYF	TGCGCCAGCAGCCAAGAAACCGCCCTAGCGGGGCCAGATACGCAGTATTTT
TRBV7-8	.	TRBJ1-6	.	CASSSGGWNSPLHF	TGTGCCAGCAGCTCGGGGGGATGGAATTCACCCCTCCACTTT
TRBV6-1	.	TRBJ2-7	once	CAGSGGLRISYEQYF	TGTGCCGGTTCGGGCGGGCTCCGAATCTCCTACGAGCAGTACTTC
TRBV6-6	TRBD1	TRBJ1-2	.	CASNRIKGGQNYGYTF	TGTGCCAGCAACCGAATTAAAGGGGGCCAGAACTATGGCTACACCTTC
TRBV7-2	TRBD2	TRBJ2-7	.	CASSSGGVSYEQYF	TGTGCCAGCAGCTCCGGGGGGGTCTCCTACGAGCAGTACTTC
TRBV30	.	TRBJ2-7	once	CASSGDSYEQYF	TGTGCCTCCTCAGGGGACTCCTACGAGCAGTACTTC
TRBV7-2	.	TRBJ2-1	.	CASSLGPTVEQFF	TGTGCCAGCAGCTTAGGGCCTACAGTCGAGCAGTTCTTC
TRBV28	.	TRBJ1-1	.	CASSLWAGGDTEAFF	TGTGCCAGCAGTTTATGGGCCGGCGGGGACACTGAAGCTTTCTTT
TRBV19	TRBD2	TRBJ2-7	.	CASSIARGGRPTYEQYF	TGTGCCAGTAGTATCGCCCGGGGGGGGCGCCCTACCTACGAGCAGTACTTC
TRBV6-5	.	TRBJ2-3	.	CASSSPTDTQYF	TGTGCCAGCAGCTCCCCCACAGATACGCAGTATTTT